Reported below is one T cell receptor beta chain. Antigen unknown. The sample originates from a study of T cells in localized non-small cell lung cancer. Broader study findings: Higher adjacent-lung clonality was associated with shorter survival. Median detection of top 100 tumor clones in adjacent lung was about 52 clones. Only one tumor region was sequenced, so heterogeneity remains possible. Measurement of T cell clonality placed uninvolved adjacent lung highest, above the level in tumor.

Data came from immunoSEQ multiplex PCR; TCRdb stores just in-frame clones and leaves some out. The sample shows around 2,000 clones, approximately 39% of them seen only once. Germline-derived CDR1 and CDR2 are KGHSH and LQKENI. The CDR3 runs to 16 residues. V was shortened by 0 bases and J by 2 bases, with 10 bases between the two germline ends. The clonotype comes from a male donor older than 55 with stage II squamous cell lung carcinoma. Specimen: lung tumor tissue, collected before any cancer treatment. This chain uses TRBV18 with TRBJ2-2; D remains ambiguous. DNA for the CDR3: TGTGCCAGCTCACCACCTGACGGATTCAACACCGGGGAGCTGTTTTTT. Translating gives CASSPPDGFNTGELFF.